A selection of T cell receptor beta chains follows, all from one sample in a study of beta chain features in type 1 diabetes. Clones were sequenced by immunoSEQ multiplex PCR, and TCRdb holds only the in-frame ones, with some missing. Here the sample spans under 250,000 clones, roughly 10% being singletons. Sequenced material: central memory CD4+ T cells from blood. Receptor source: a man aged 18 to 30 in good health. Both conserved end residues are part of each CDR3. A D gene is named only where the DNA matches it firmly. The size entry is marked missing in some rows and otherwise reads once, few, many or a size class.

CDR3 protein: CASSMGQGTDTQYF
CDR3 DNA: TGTGCCAGCAGCATGGGACAGGGCACAGATACGCAGTATTTT
V gene: TRBV7-6
clone size: few
J gene: TRBJ2-3
D gene: TRBD1

CDR3 protein: CASSFAVEGYTF
CDR3 DNA: TGTGCCAGCAGTTTCGCAGTTGAGGGCTACACCTTC
V gene: TRBV28
clone size: NA
J gene: TRBJ1-2
D gene: NA

CDR3 protein: CSVPSGGGHGEKLFF
CDR3 DNA: TGCAGCGTTCCCAGCGGGGGGGGACACGGTGAAAAACTGTTTTTT
V gene: TRBV29-1
clone size: few
J gene: TRBJ1-4
D gene: NA

CDR3 protein: CASSLELTGTGEQYF
CDR3 DNA: TGTGCCAGCAGCTTGGAATTAACGGGTACTGGCGAGCAGTACTTC
V gene: TRBV5-4
clone size: NA
J gene: TRBJ2-7
D gene: NA

CDR3 protein: CASTSGVRAYEQYF
CDR3 DNA: TGTGCCAGCACCTCGGGGGTGCGTGCCTACGAGCAGTACTTC
V gene: TRBV6-5
clone size: few
J gene: TRBJ2-7
D gene: NA

CDR3 protein: CASSAGLGAEPYEQYF
CDR3 DNA: TGTGCCAGCAGCGCGGGGCTGGGGGCTGAACCCTACGAGCAGTACTTC
V gene: TRBV9
clone size: NA
J gene: TRBJ2-7
D gene: NA

CDR3 protein: CASSQDVGQETQYF
CDR3 DNA: TGCGCCAGCAGCCAAGATGTGGGCCAAGAGACCCAGTACTTC
V gene: TRBV4-3
clone size: NA
J gene: TRBJ2-5
D gene: NA

CDR3 protein: CSGSGGYEQYF
CDR3 DNA: TGCAGTGGATCAGGGGGCTACGAGCAGTACTTC
V gene: TRBV20-1
clone size: few
J gene: TRBJ2-7
D gene: TRBD1

CDR3 protein: CASSQDGLGYNEQFF
CDR3 DNA: TGTGCCAGCAGCCAAGATGGTCTGGGTTACAATGAGCAGTTCTTC
V gene: TRBV5-4
clone size: NA
J gene: TRBJ2-1
D gene: NA

CDR3 protein: CASSGQGATYNEQFF
CDR3 DNA: TGTGCCAGCAGCGGACAGGGGGCCACCTACAATGAGCAGTTCTTC
V gene: TRBV9
clone size: NA
J gene: TRBJ2-1
D gene: TRBD1

CDR3 protein: CASSLDGPTTDTQYF
CDR3 DNA: TGTGCCAGCAGCCTGGACGGCCCAACTACAGATACGCAGTATTTT
V gene: TRBV7-3
clone size: few
J gene: TRBJ2-3
D gene: NA

CDR3 protein: CASQTGVISGYTF
CDR3 DNA: TGTGCCAGCCAGACAGGGGTAATAAGCGGCTACACCTTC
V gene: TRBV5-6
clone size: NA
J gene: TRBJ1-2
D gene: TRBD1

CDR3 protein: CASSEQGVLYEQYF
CDR3 DNA: TGTGCCAGCAGTGAGCAGGGGGTCCTCTACGAGCAGTACTTC
V gene: TRBV2
clone size: NA
J gene: TRBJ2-7
D gene: TRBD1

CDR3 protein: CASTLDPGQGAREQYF
CDR3 DNA: TGCGCCAGCACTCTAGACCCGGGACAGGGGGCGCGTGAGCAGTACTTC
V gene: TRBV5-1
clone size: few
J gene: TRBJ2-7
D gene: TRBD1

CDR3 protein: CASSLGLGNEQFF
CDR3 DNA: TGCGCCAGCAGCTTGGGGCTAGGCAATGAGCAGTTCTTC
V gene: TRBV5-1
clone size: few
J gene: TRBJ2-1
D gene: NA

CDR3 protein: CASSPRIGETQYF
CDR3 DNA: TGTGCCAGCAGCCCTCGTATCGGTGAGACCCAGTACTTC
V gene: TRBV7-3
clone size: few
J gene: TRBJ2-5
D gene: NA

CDR3 protein: CASTEVGGHQPQHF
CDR3 DNA: TGTGCCAGCACCGAAGTGGGGGGTCATCAGCCCCAGCATTTT
V gene: TRBV6-1
clone size: few
J gene: TRBJ1-5
D gene: NA

CDR3 protein: CSVAIRKGETQYF
CDR3 DNA: TGCAGCGTTGCGATCAGGAAGGGAGAGACCCAGTACTTC
V gene: TRBV29-1
clone size: many
J gene: TRBJ2-5
D gene: NA